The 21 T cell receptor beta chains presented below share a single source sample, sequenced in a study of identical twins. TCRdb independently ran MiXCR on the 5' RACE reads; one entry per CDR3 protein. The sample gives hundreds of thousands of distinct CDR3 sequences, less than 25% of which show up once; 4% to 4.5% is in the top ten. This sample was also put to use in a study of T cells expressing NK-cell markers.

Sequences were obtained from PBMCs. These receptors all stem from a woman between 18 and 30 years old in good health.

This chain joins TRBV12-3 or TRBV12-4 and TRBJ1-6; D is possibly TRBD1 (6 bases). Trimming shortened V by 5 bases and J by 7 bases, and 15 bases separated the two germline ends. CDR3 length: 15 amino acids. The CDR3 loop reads CASSPGVLWNSPLHF. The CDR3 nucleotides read TGTGCCAGCAGTCCAGGGGTTTTATGGAATTCACCCCTCCACTTT.

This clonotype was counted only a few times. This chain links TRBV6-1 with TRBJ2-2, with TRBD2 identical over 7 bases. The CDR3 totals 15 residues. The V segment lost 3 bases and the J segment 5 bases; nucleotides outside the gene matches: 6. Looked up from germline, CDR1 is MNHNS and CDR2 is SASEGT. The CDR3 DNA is TGTGCCAGCAGTGAGTGGAGCGGGGTGACCGGGGAGCTGTTTTTT. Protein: CASSEWSGVTGELFF.

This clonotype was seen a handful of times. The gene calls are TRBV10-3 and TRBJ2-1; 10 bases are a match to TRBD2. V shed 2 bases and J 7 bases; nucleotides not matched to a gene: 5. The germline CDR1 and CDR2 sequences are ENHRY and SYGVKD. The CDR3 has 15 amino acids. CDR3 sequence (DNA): TGTGCCATCAGTGAGCCCCTAGCGGGAGCAAATGAGCAGTTCTTC. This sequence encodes CAISEPLAGANEQFF.

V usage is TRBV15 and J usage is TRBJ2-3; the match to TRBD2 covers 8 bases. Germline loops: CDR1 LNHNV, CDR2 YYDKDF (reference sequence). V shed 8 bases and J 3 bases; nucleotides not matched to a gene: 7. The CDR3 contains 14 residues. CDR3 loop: CATLAGGSTDTQYF. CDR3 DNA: TGTGCCACCCTGGCGGGAGGAAGTACAGATACGCAGTATTTT.

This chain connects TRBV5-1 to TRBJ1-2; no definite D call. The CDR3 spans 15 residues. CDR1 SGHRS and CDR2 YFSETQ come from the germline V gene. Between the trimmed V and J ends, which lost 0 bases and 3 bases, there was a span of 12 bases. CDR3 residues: CASSLATAGDYGYTF. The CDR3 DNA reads TGCGCCAGCAGCTTGGCCACAGCCGGGGACTATGGCTACACCTTC.

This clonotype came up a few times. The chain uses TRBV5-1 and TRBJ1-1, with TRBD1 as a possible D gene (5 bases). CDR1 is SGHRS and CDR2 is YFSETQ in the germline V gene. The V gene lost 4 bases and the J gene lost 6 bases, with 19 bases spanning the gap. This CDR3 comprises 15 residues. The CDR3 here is CASSAGHTSIPEAFF. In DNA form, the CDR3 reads TGCGCCAGCAGCGCAGGACATACTTCGATCCCTGAAGCTTTCTTT.

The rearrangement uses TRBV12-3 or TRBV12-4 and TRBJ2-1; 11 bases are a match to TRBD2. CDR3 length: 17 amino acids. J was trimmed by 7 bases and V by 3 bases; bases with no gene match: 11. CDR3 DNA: TGTGCCAGCAGTTTGACTAGCGGGGCGCGCTCGGGGAATGAGCAGTTCTTC. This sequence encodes CASSLTSGARSGNEQFF.

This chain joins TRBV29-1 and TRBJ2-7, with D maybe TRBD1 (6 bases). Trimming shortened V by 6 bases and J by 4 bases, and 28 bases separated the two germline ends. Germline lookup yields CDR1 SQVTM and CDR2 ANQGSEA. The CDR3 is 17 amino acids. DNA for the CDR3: TGCAGCGTGAGGGGCACAAACAACCTCGGGACATATTACGAGCAGTACTTC. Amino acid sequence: CSVRGTNNLGTYYEQYF.

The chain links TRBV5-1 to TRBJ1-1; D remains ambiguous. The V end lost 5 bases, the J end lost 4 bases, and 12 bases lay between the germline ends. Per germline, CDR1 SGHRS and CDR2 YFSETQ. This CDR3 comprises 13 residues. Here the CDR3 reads CASRQGDLTEAFF. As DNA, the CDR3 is TGCGCCAGCAGACAAGGCGACCTCACTGAAGCTTTCTTT.

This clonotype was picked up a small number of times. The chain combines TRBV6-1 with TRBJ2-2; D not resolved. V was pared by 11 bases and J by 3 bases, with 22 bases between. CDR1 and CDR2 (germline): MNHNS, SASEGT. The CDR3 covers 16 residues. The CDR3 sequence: CAAQSMRRQDTGELFF. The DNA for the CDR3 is TGTGCCGCTCAGAGTATGCGAAGGCAGGACACCGGGGAGCTGTTTTTT.

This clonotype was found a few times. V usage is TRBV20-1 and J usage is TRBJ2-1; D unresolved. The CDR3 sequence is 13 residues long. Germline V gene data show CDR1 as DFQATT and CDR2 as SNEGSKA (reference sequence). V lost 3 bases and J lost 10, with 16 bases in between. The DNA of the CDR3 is TGCAGTGCTAGGGCCACCAGGTCAATCGAGCAGTTCTTC. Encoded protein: CSARATRSIEQFF.

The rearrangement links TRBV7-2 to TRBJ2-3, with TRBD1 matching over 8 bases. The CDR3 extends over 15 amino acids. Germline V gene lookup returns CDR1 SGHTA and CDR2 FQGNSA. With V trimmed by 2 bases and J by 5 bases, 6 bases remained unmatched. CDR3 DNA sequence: TGTGCCAGCAGCTTAACTGGACAGGGAGTAGATACGCAGTATTTT. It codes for CASSLTGQGVDTQYF. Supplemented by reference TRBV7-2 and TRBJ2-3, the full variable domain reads GAGVSQSPSNKVTEKGKDVELRCDPISGHTALYWYRQSLGQGLEFLIYFQGNSAPDKSGLPSDRFSAERTGGSVSTLTIQRTQQEDSAVYLCASSLTGQGVDTQYFGPGTRLTVL.

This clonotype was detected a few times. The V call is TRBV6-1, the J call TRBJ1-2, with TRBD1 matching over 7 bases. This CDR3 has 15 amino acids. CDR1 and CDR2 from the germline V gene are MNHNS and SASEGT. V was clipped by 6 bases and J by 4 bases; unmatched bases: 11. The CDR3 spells CASSGTDPNLYGYTF. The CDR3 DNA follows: TGTGCCAGCAGCGGGACAGACCCTAACCTCTATGGCTACACCTTC.

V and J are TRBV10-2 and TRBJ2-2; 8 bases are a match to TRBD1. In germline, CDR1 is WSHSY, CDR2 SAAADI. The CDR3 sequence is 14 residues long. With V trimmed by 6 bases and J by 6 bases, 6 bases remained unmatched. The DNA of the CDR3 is TGCGCCAGCAGGCAGAGGACAGGGCCCGGGGAGCTGTTTTTT. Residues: CASRQRTGPGELFF.

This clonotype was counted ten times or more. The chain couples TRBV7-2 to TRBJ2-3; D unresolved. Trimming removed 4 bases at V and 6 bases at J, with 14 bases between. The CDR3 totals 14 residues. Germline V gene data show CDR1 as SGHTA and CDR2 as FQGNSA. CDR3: CASSSWIQADTQYF. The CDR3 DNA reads TGTGCCAGCAGCTCCTGGATCCAGGCGGATACGCAGTATTTT.

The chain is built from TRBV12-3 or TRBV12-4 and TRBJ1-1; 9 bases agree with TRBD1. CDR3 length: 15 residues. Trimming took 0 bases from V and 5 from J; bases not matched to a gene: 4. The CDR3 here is CASSLAGQGWTEAFF. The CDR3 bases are TGTGCCAGCAGTTTAGCCGGACAGGGGTGGACTGAAGCTTTCTTT.

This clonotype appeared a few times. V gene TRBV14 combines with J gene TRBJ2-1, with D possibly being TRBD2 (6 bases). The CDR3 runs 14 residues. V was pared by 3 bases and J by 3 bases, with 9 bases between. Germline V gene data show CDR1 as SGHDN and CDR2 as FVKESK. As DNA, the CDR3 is TGTGCCAGCAGCCATACTAGCCGCTACAATGAGCAGTTCTTC. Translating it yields CASSHTSRYNEQFF.

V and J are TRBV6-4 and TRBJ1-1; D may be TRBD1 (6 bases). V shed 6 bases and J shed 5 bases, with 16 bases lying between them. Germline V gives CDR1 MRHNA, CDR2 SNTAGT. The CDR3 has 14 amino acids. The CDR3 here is CASRSNRAVTEAFF. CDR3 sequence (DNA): TGTGCCAGCAGGAGTAACAGGGCAGTGACTGAAGCTTTCTTT.

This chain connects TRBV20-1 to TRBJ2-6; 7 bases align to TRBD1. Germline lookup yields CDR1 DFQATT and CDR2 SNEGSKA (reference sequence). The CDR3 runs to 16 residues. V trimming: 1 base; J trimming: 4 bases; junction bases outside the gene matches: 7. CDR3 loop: CSARGRGLSGANVLTF. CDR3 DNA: TGCAGTGCTAGAGGAAGGGGGCTCTCCGGGGCCAACGTCCTGACTTTC.

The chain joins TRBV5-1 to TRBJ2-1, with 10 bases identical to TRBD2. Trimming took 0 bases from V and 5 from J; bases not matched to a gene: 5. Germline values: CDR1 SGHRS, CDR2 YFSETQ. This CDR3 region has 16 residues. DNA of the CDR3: TGCGCCAGCAGCTTGGCTACTAGCGGGATTAACAATGAGCAGTTCTTC. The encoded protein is CASSLATSGINNEQFF.

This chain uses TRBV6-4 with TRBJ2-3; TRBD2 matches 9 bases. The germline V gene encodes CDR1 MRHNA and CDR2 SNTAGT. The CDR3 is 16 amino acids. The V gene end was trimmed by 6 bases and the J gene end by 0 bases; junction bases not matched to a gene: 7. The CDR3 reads CASRGPSGTSTDTQYF. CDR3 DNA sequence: TGTGCCAGCAGGGGTCCTAGCGGGACCAGCACAGATACGCAGTATTTT.